These 16 T cell receptor beta chains were sequenced from one sample in a study of radiation and T cells in renal cell carcinoma. Sequencing was performed with immunoSEQ multiplex PCR; in TCRdb, only in-frame clones are kept and a portion is missing. The data contain more than 150,000 clones, approximately 86% of them singletons. As to time point: blood 2 weeks post-SBRT. The treatment denotes: 15 Gy SBRT to primary tumor, nephrectomy 4 weeks later. The sample in question was blood, obtained from a patient whose treatment included radiotherapy and nephrectomy. The receptor source for this set is a woman aged 50 to 60 with renal cell carcinoma.

The chain is built from TRBV7-8 and TRBJ2-2; 7 nucleotides agree with TRBD1. Germline CDR1 is SGHVS and CDR2 is FQNEAQ. The CDR3 runs to 16 residues. V was clipped by 2 bases and J by 3 bases; unmatched bases: 6. The CDR3, as DNA: TGTGCCAGCAGCTTAACGACAGGGCCGGACACCGGGGAGCTGTTTTTT. It encodes CASSLTTGPDTGELFF.

The chain carries TRBV19 and TRBJ1-1; D is perhaps TRBD1 (5 bases). Per the germline V gene, CDR1 is LNHDA and CDR2 is SQIVND (reference sequence). V was cut by 3 bases and J by 5 bases, with 10 bases left in between. The CDR3 totals 13 residues. The CDR3 loop is CASSIRAGTEAFF. DNA of the CDR3: TGTGCCAGTAGTATCAGGGCTGGTACTGAAGCTTTCTTT.

The chain links TRBV6-1 to TRBJ1-5; 8 nucleotides match TRBD1. Germline trimming cut 2 bases from V and 3 bases from J; bases unmatched to any gene: 9. The CDR3 loop spans 17 amino acids. Germline CDR1 and CDR2: MNHNS and SASEGT. The CDR3: CASSEWAGGNINQPQHF. CDR3 coding DNA: TGTGCCAGCAGTGAATGGGCAGGGGGCAATATCAATCAGCCCCAGCATTTT.

In this sample, this clone turned up once. The chain couples TRBV7-2 to TRBJ2-2, with TRBD1 matching 7 bases. Unmatched junction bases numbered 8, after V lost 5 bases and J lost 5 bases. CDR3 size: 15 residues. Germline CDR1 reads SGHTA; CDR2 reads FQGNSA. DNA for the CDR3: TGTGCCAGCAGCGCGGCGACAGGGCGGACCGGGGAGCTGTTTTTT. The encoded protein is CASSAATGRTGELFF.

In this sample, this clone turned up once. The chain carries TRBV9 and TRBJ1-3; D is uncertain. The germline V gene encodes CDR1 SGDLS and CDR2 YYNGEE. This CDR3 is 15 amino acids long. Trimming removed 0 bases from V and 4 bases from J, with 11 bases in between. CDR3 in amino acids: CASSVGAAVGNTIYF. In nucleotides, the CDR3 is TGTGCCAGCAGCGTAGGAGCGGCCGTAGGAAACACCATATATTTT.

The chain carries TRBV6-1 and TRBJ1-2; maybe TRBD1 (5 bases). The germline gives CDR1 MNHNS, CDR2 SASEGT. There are 14 residues in the CDR3. V was cut by 7 bases and J by 4 bases, with 16 bases left in between. CDR3 residues: CASTEAGLSYGYTF. The CDR3 nucleotides are TGTGCCAGCACCGAAGCAGGGCTCAGCTATGGCTACACCTTC.

V is TRBV19 and J is TRBJ2-3, with 8 bases aligning to TRBD1. CDR1 is LNHDA and CDR2 is SQIVND in the germline V gene (reference sequence). V lost 5 bases and J lost 4; bases outside the gene matches: 14. This CDR3 has 17 residues. This chain's CDR3 is CASSSLPRDRSSDTQYF. In DNA, the CDR3 is TGTGCCAGTAGTTCACTACCCCGGGACAGGTCCTCAGATACGCAGTATTTT.

This chain links TRBV9 with TRBJ1-2; 9 nucleotides match TRBD1. The germline V gene encodes CDR1 SGDLS and CDR2 YYNGEE. The CDR3 has 15 amino acids. V trimming: 3 bases; J trimming: 4 bases; junction bases outside the gene matches: 7. The DNA for the CDR3 is TGTGCCAGCAGCGCGGGACAGGGCATGGGCTATGGCTACACCTTC. Its translation is CASSAGQGMGYGYTF.

The chain uses TRBV19 and TRBJ2-1, with 10 bases fitting TRBD2. After removal of 3 bases from V and 3 bases from J, the junction contained 5 bases not matched to a gene. From germline, CDR1 is LNHDA and CDR2 SQIVND (reference sequence). The CDR3 spans 16 residues. The CDR3 DNA reads TGTGCCAGTAGTATGATAGCGGGGGGTCTCTACAATGAGCAGTTCTTC. This gives the protein CASSMIAGGLYNEQFF.

There are a few counts of this clone. The chain employs TRBV6-5 and TRBJ1-1, with D maybe TRBD1 (6 bases). Germline CDR1 reads MNHEY; CDR2 reads SVGAGI. V gave up 6 bases and J gave up 4 bases, with 12 bases separating them. This CDR3 is built from 13 residues. CDR3 coding DNA: TGTGCCAGCAGAATCAGGGGTGGCACTGAAGCTTTCTTT. The encoded protein is CASRIRGGTEAFF.

This chain connects TRBV5-4 to TRBJ1-2; weak D call: TRBD1 (5 bases). V was shortened by 4 bases and J by 2 bases, with 12 bases between the two germline ends. The length of the CDR3 is 14 residues. Germline lookup yields CDR1 SGHNT and CDR2 YYREEE (reference sequence). The CDR3 here is CASSQYQGNYGYTF. The CDR3 DNA sequence: TGTGCCAGCAGCCAATACCAGGGAAACTATGGCTACACCTTC.

In its sample, this clone is large. The chain joins TRBV6-1 to TRBJ2-5, with D perhaps matching TRBD1 or TRBD2 (5 bases each). Deletions cut 4 bases from V and 3 bases from J, with 18 bases between. The length of the CDR3 is 16 residues. The germline gives CDR1 MNHNS, CDR2 SASEGT. The CDR3 DNA sequence: TGTGCCAGCAGTGGATGGAGAGGGGACCCCAAAGAGACCCAGTACTTC. Its protein product is CASSGWRGDPKETQYF.

The V gene is TRBV6-5, the J gene TRBJ1-5; 7 nucleotides agree with TRBD1. The length of the CDR3 is 13 residues. The junction had 3 bases not matched to a gene; V was cut back by 6 bases and J by 4 bases. Per the germline V gene, CDR1 is MNHEY and CDR2 is SVGAGI. The CDR3 loop is CASRYRGNQPQHF. The CDR3 DNA follows: TGTGCCAGCAGATACAGGGGAAATCAGCCCCAGCATTTT.

The rearrangement joins TRBV7-9 to TRBJ1-4, with 9 bases identical to TRBD1. The CDR3 is made up of 15 amino acids. J lost 7 bases, V lost 4 bases, and 7 bases had no gene match. Germline loops: CDR1 SEHNR, CDR2 FQNEAQ (reference sequence). As DNA, the CDR3 is TGTGCCAGCAGCTCTACAGGGGGCGAAGGTGAAAAACTGTTTTTT. Translated: CASSSTGGEGEKLFF.

The chain employs TRBV2 and TRBJ2-7; D is undetermined. CDR1 and CDR2 from the germline V gene are SNHLY and FYNNEI. Trimming took off 5 bases at V and 4 bases at J, with 6 bases between the two ends. This CDR3 is built from 11 residues. The CDR3, as DNA: TGTGCCAGCAGTATACTTTACGAGCAGTACTTC. It is translated as CASSILYEQYF.

J is TRBJ1-1 and V is TRBV9; no firm D call. This CDR3 has 15 residues. Germline CDR1 is SGDLS and CDR2 is YYNGEE. V was cut by 0 bases and J by 0 bases, with 9 bases left in between. CDR3 bases: TGTGCCAGCAGCGTAGGGATGGGAATGAACACTGAAGCTTTCTTT. Amino acids: CASSVGMGMNTEAFF.